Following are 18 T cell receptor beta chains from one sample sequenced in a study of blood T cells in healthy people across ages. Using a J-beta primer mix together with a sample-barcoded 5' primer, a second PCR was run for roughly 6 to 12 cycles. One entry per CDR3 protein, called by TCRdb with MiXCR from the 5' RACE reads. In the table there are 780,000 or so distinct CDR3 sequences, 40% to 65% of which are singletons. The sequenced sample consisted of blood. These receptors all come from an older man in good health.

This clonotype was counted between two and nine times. The CDR3 loop is CAITKDQWGEQYF. In DNA, the CDR3 is TGTGCCATCACCAAGGACCAGTGGGGCGAGCAGTACTTC. The chain couples TRBV10-3 to TRBJ2-7; no clear D gene. The V gene lost 7 bases and the J gene lost 6 bases, with 16 bases spanning the gap. The germline V gene has CDR1 ENHRY and CDR2 SYGVKD. The CDR3 spans 13 residues.

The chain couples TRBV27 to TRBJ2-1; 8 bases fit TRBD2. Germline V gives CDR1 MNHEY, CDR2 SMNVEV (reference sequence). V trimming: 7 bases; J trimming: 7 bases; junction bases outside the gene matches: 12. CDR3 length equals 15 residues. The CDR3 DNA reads TGTGCCAGCAATCCAGCGGGAGTCACGTCTAATGAGCAGTTCTTC. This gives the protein CASNPAGVTSNEQFF.

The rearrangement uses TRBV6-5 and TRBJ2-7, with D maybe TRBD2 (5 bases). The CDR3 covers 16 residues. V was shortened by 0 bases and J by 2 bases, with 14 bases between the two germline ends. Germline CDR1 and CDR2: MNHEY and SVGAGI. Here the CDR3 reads CASSYSRGGPPYEQYF. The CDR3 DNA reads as TGTGCCAGCAGTTACTCGAGAGGCGGGCCCCCCTACGAGCAGTACTTC.

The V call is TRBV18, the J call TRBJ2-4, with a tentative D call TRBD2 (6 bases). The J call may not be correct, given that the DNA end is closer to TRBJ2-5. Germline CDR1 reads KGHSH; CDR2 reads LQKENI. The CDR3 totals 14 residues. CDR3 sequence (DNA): TGTGCCAGCTCACCAACTCAACGGGGGGAGACCCAGTACTTC. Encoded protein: CASSPTQRGETQYF.

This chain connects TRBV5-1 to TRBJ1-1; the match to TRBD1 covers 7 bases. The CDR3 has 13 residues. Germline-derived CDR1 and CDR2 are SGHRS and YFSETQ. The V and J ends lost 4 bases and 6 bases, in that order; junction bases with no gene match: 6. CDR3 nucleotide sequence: TGCGCCAGCAGCCCTCAGACAGGGTCTGAAGCTTTCTTT. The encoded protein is CASSPQTGSEAFF.

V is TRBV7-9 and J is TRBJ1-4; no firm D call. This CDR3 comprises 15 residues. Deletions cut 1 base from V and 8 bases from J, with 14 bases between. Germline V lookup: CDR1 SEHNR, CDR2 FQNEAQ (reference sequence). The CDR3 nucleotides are TGTGCCAGCAGCTTAGTCCCTTCCCCGGGGGAAAAACTGTTTTTT. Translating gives CASSLVPSPGEKLFF.

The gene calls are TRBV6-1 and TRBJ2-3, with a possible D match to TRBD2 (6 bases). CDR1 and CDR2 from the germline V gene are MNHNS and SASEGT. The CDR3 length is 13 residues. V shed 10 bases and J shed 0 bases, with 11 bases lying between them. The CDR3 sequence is CANGGTSTDTQYF. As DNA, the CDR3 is TGTGCCAACGGCGGGACTAGCACAGATACGCAGTATTTT.

CDR3 bases: TGCGCCAGCAGCCTTGCAGGGGGCACGGGAAGAAAGCAGTACTTC. Encoded protein: CASSLAGGTGRKQYF. The V and J genes are TRBV5-1 and TRBJ2-7; TRBD1 matches 8 bases. Per the germline V gene, CDR1 is SGHRS and CDR2 is YFSETQ. V lost 4 bases, J lost 8 bases, and 14 bases stayed unmatched. The CDR3 sequence is 15 residues long.

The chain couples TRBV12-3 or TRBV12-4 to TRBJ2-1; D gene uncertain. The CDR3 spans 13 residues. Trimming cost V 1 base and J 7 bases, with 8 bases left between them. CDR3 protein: CASSLGVGNEQFF. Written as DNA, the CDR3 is TGTGCCAGCAGTTTAGGGGTTGGGAATGAGCAGTTCTTC.

Here the CDR3 reads CASSRGVEETQYF. The CDR3 nucleotides read TGTGCCAGCTCACGAGGGGTCGAAGAGACCCAGTACTTC. The V and J genes are TRBV18 and TRBJ2-5; the D call may be TRBD1 or TRBD2 (5 bases each). Trimming took off 4 bases at V and 3 bases at J, with 9 bases between the two ends. CDR1 KGHSH and CDR2 LQKENI come from the germline V gene. The CDR3 contains 13 residues.

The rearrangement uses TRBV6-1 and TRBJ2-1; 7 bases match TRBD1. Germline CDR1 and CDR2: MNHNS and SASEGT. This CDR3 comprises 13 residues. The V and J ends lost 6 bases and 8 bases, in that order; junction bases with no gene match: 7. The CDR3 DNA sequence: TGTGCCAGCAGCTCGACAGGGTGGGATGAGCAGTTCTTC. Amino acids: CASSSTGWDEQFF.

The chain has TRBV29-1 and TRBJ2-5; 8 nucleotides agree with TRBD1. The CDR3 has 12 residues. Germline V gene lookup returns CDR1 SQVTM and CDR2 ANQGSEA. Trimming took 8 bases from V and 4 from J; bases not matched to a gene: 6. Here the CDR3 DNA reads TGCAGCACCGGACAGGGTGTAGAGACCCAGTACTTC. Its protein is CSTGQGVETQYF.

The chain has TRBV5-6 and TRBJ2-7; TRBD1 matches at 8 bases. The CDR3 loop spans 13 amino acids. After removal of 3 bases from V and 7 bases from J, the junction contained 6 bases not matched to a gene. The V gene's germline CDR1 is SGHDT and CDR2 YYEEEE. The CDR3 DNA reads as TGTGCCAGCAGCTCGGACAGGGTTTGGGAGCAGTACTTC. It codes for CASSSDRVWEQYF.

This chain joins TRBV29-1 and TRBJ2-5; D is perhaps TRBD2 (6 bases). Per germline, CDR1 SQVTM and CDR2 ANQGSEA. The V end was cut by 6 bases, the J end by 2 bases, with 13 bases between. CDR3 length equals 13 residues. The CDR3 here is CSVGGAVQETQYF. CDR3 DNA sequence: TGCAGCGTCGGGGGAGCGGTTCAAGAGACCCAGTACTTC.

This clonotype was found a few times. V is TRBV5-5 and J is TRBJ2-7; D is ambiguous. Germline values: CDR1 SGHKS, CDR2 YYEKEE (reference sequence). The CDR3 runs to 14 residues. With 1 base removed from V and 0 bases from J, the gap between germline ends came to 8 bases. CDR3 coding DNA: TGTGCCAGCAGCTTGTTTCCGAGCTCCTACGAGCAGTACTTC. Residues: CASSLFPSSYEQYF.

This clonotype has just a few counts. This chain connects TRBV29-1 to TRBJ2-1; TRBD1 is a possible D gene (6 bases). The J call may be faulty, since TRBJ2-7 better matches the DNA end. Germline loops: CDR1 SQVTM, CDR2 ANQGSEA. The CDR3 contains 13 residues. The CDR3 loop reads CSVRGSAYNEQYF. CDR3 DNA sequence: TGCAGCGTTAGGGGGAGTGCCTACAATGAGCAGTACTTC.

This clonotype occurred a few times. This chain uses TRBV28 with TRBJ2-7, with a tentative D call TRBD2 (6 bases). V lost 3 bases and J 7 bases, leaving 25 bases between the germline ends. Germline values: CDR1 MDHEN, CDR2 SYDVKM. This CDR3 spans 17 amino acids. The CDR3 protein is CASSLPMGLPSGGEQYF. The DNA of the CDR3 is TGTGCCAGCAGTTTGCCAATGGGACTCCCGTCCGGGGGAGAGCAGTACTTC.

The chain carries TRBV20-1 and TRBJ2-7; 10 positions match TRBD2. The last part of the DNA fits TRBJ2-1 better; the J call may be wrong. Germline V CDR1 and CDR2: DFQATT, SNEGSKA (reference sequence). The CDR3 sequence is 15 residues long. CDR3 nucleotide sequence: TGCAGTGCGGAGGGAGCGGGAGGGATGAACTACGAGCAGTTCTTC. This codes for CSAEGAGGMNYEQFF.